This T cell receptor (beta chain) was sequenced during a study of cytomegalovirus exposure and HLA in healthy donors. The study, taken as a whole, reports: There were some public TCRs occurring in many donors, but most TCR sequences were rare. According to the study, 150 to 200 TCR beta chains were cytomegalovirus-associated. Reports indicated that the classifier achieved high specificity and sensitivity in diagnosing cytomegalovirus status.

Donors came from a validation cohort of 95 to 150 subjects, distinct from the first 666-subject cohort. The CDR3 runs 14 residues. V was clipped by 7 bases and J by 6 bases; unmatched bases: 9. Per the germline V gene, CDR1 is LNHDA and CDR2 is SQIVND (reference sequence). Libraries were prepared by immunoSEQ multiplex PCR; TCRdb keeps only in-frame clonotypes and omits some of them. This sample has around 150,000 clones, with less than 90% found just once. With regard to this clone: Its target is not known.

The V call is TRBV19, the J call TRBJ2-1; 7 bases match TRBD2. The TCR was taken from a woman aged 25 to 39 in good health and CMV-seronegative. Sequencing was carried out using PBMCs. CDR3 sequence reads: CASKLPGGSNEQFF. The CDR3 bases are TGTGCCAGTAAATTGCCCGGGGGGTCCAATGAGCAGTTCTTC.